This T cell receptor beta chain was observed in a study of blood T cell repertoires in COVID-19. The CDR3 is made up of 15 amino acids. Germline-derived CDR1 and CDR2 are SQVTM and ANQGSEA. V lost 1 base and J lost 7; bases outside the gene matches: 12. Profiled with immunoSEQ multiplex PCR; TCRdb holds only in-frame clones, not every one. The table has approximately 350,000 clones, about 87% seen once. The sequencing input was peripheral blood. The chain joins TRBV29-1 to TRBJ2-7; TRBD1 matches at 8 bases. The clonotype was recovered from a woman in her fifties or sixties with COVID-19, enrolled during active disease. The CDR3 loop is CSVEVVDRELLEQYF. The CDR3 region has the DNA TGCAGCGTTGAAGTTGTGGACAGGGAATTGTTGGAGCAGTACTTC.